This T cell receptor (beta chain) derives from a study of T cell responses to AZD1222 COVID-19 vaccine. This clone came up once. The antigen is undetermined. The assay was immunoSEQ multiplex PCR, and TCRdb's table has in-frame clones only and misses some. Of some 200,000 clones in the sample, approximately 91% were seen once. General study results and limits: With two AZD1222 doses given, Spike-specific TCR breadth and depth both rose. Nearly half of spike-specific TCRs reportedly target unmutated variant regions. Among the donors, most were white British and more were female, and clonal diversity was possibly underestimated.

The CDR3 contains 18 residues. CDR1 is SGHNT, CDR2 YYREEE, per germline (reference sequence). The trim removed 0 bases at V and 2 bases at J, leaving 12 bases unmatched. The chain joins TRBV5-4 to TRBJ2-7, with 9 bases matching TRBD2. The material was peripheral blood, obtained on day 0 of AZD1222 vaccination. The TCR originated in an adult in good health. CDR3 protein: CASSLGGGVAGAAYEQYF. For the CDR3, the DNA is TGTGCCAGCAGCTTGGGGGGCGGGGTAGCGGGAGCGGCCTACGAGCAGTACTTC.